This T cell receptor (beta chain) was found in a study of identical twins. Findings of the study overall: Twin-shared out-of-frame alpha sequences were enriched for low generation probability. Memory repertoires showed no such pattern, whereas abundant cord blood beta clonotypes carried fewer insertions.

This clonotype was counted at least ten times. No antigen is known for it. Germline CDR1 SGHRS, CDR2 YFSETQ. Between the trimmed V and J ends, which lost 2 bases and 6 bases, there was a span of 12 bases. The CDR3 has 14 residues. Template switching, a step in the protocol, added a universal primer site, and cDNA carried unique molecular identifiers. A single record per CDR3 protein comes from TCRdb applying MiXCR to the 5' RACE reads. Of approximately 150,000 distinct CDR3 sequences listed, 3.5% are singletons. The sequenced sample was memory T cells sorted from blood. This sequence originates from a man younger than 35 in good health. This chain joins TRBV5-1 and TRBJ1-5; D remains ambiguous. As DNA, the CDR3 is TGCGCCAGCAGCTTAAACCCTGGAAGTCAGCCCCAGCATTTT. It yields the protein CASSLNPGSQPQHF.